This T cell receptor beta chain was sequenced during a study of cytomegalovirus exposure and HLA in healthy donors. Primers included in the PCR were 60 Vbeta and 13 Jbeta primers. Generated by immunoSEQ multiplex PCR, the TCRdb table keeps only in-frame clones and is missing some. The sample lists about 140,000 clones, roughly 66% occurring once. Per the germline V gene, CDR1 is SGDLS and CDR2 is YYNGEE. V gave up 2 bases and J gave up 4 bases, with 12 bases separating them. CDR3 length: 15 residues. The clonotype was recovered from a woman aged 55-70 years in good health and CMV-seronegative. The chain joins TRBV9 to TRBJ2-2; D not resolved. The material sequenced was PBMCs. Written as DNA, the CDR3 is TGTGCCAGCAGCGTGGCTCTAGTGGGCACCGGGGAGCTGTTTTTT. Amino acid sequence: CASSVALVGTGELFF.